The present entry profiles one T cell receptor (beta chain) with its context. The junction shows a germline mismatch at one end, possibly a read error. These data originate in a study of blood T cell repertoires in COVID-19. Study background: T cells, B-cell-depleted T cells, or PBMCs provided the cDNA or gDNA that served as material.

The table came from immunoSEQ multiplex PCR; TCRdb's copy has only in-frame clones and leaves some out. The sample records about 360,000 clones, 65% to 90% being singletons. Germline V CDR1 and CDR2: MNHNS, SASEGT. CDR3 length equals 14 residues. V and J are TRBV6-1 and TRBJ2-3; the D is unclear. This clonotype was sampled from a woman aged 60-75 years with COVID-19, enrolled during active disease. Sequenced sample: peripheral blood. CDR3 amino acids: CASGEALGPDTQYF. CDR3 in DNA: TGTGCCAGCGGTGAAGCGCTAGGCCCAGATACGCAGTATTTT.